This T cell receptor (beta chain) was identified during a study of blood T cells in healthy people across ages. A minimum of 6 million PBMCs was isolated per sample. Total RNA, at least 5 micrograms per sample, was extracted from PBMCs. Notes on the study in general: Reliance upon unsorted PBMCs precluded definitive naive versus antigen-experienced comparison. The unknown donor CMV status may have confounded expanded clonotype changes.

CDR3 length: 17 amino acids. The germline V gene has CDR1 SGDLS and CDR2 YYNGEE. V gave up 0 bases and J gave up 2 bases; unmatched junction bases: 8. The use of a sample-barcoded 5' primer and a J-beta primer mix characterized a second PCR of about 7 to 12 cycles. TCRdb reprocessed the 5' RACE reads with MiXCR, giving one entry per CDR3 protein. The sample consists of roughly 2 million distinct CDR3 sequences, roughly 52% of them appearing once. This clonotype appeared a few times. The antigen remains unidentified. The sequenced sample was blood. This clonotype originated in a woman in her 40s in good health. V and J are TRBV9 and TRBJ2-3; 8 nucleotides line up with TRBD1. For the CDR3, the DNA is TGTGCCAGCAGCGTAGGGACAGGGTCTTTATCCACAGATACGCAGTATTTT. It translates to CASSVGTGSLSTDTQYF.